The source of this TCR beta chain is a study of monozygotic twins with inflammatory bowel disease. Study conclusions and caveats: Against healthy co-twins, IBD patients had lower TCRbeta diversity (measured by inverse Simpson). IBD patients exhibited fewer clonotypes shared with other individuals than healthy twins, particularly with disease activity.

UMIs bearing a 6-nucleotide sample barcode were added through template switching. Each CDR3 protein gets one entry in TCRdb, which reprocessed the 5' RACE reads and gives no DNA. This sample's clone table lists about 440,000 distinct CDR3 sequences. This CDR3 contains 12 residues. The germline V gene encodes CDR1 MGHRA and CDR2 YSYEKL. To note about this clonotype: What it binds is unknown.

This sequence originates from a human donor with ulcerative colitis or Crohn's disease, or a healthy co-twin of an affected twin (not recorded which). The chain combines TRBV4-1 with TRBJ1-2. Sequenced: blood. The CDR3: CASSQDSPGYTF.